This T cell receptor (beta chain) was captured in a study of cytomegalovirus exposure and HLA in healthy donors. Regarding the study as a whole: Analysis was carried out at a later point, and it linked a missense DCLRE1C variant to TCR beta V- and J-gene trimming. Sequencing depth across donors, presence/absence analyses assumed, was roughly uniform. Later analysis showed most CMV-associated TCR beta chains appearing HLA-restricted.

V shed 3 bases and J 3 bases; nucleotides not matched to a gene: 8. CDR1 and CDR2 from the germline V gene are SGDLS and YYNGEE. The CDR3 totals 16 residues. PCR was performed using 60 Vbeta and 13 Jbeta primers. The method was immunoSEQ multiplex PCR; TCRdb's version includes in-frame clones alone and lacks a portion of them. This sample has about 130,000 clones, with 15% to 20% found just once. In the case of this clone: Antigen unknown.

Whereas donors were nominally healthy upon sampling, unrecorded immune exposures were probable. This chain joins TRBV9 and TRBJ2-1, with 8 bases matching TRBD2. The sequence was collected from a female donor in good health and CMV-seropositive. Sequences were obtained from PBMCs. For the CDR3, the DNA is TGTGCCAGCAGCGCCCGAGCGCGGGGGGTCTACAATGAGCAGTTCTTC. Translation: CASSARARGVYNEQFF.